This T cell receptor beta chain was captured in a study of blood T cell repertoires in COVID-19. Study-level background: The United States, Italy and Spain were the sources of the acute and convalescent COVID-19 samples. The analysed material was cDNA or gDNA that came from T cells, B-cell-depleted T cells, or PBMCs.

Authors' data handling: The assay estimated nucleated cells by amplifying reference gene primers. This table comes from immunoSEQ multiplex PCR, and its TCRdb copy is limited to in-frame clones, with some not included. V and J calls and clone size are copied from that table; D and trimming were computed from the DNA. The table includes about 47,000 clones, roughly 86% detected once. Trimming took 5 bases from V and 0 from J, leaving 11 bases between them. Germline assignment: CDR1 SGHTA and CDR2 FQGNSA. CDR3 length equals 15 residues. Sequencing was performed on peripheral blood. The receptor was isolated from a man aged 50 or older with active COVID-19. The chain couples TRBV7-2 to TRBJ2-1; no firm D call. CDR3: CASSPRLSSYNEQFF. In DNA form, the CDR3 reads TGTGCCAGCAGCCCCCGACTGAGCTCCTACAATGAGCAGTTCTTC.